These 5 T cell receptor beta chains were all obtained from the same sample, sequenced in a study of blood T cell repertoires in COVID-19. Produced via immunoSEQ multiplex PCR; TCRdb's table is partial and in-frame only. The table lists about 150,000 clones, over 75% of them singletons. Sequencing input: peripheral blood. The receptor set was obtained from a woman aged 50 to 65 with acute or convalescent COVID-19.

This chain uses TRBV18 with TRBJ1-5; possibly TRBD1 for D (6 bases). V lost 5 bases and J lost 5, with 13 bases in between. The CDR3 has 14 amino acids. Germline V gives CDR1 KGHSH, CDR2 LQKENI. CDR3 DNA: TGTGCCAGCTCAGAGACAGGTTGGGATCAGCCCCAGCATTTT. Translation: CASSETGWDQPQHF. Together with reference TRBV18 and TRBJ1-5, the CDR3 gives the full variable domain: NAGVMQNPRHLVRRRGQEARLRCSPMKGHSHVYWYRQLPEEGLKFMVYLQKENIIDESGMPKERFSAEFPKEGPSILRIQQVVRGDSAAYFCASSETGWDQPQHFGDGTRLSIL.

Only a few counts were recorded for this clone. The chain employs TRBV6-5 and TRBJ1-5; D gene uncertain. V lost 0 bases and J 6 bases, leaving 6 bases between the germline ends. CDR3 length: 13 amino acids. CDR1 is MNHEY, CDR2 SVGAGI, per germline. CDR3 in DNA: TGTGCCAGCAGTTACTCCGTGGCTCAGCCCCAGCATTTT. Translating gives CASSYSVAQPQHF.

This clone was detected a few times. The J gene is TRBJ1-6, the V gene TRBV7-3, with TRBD1 matching over 11 bases. After removal of 4 bases from V and 7 bases from J, the junction contained 3 bases not matched to a gene. In germline, CDR1 is SGHTA, CDR2 FQGTGA. There are 15 residues in the CDR3. The CDR3 is CASSSGTGGNSPLHF. For the CDR3, the DNA is TGTGCCAGCAGCTCCGGGACAGGGGGAAATTCACCCCTCCACTTT. Looking up the rest from reference TRBV7-3 and TRBJ1-6 gives the full variable domain: GAGVSQTPSNKVTEKGKYVELRCDPISGHTALYWYRQSLGQGPEFLIYFQGTGAADDSGLPNDRFFAVRPEGSVSTLKIQRTERGDSAVYLCASSSGTGGNSPLHFGNGTRLTVT.

In its sample, this clone was seen once. The rearrangement links TRBV10-1 to TRBJ1-2; D is uncertain. V dropped 9 bases and J dropped 6 bases, with 20 bases sitting between them. CDR1 and CDR2 from the germline V gene are WNHNN and SYGVQD (reference sequence). CDR3 length equals 14 residues. This CDR3 is CARTYLTVPDGYTF. Written as DNA, the CDR3 is TGCGCCAGGACCTACTTAACAGTACCTGATGGCTACACCTTC.

The rearrangement uses TRBV9 and TRBJ2-2, with D possibly being TRBD2 (5 bases). Per the germline V gene, CDR1 is SGDLS and CDR2 is YYNGEE. V lost 3 bases and J 4 bases, leaving 10 bases between the germline ends. There are 14 residues in the CDR3. CDR3 in DNA: TGTGCCAGCAGCGAAGGAGGAAGCACCGGGGAGCTGTTTTTT. It codes for CASSEGGSTGELFF.